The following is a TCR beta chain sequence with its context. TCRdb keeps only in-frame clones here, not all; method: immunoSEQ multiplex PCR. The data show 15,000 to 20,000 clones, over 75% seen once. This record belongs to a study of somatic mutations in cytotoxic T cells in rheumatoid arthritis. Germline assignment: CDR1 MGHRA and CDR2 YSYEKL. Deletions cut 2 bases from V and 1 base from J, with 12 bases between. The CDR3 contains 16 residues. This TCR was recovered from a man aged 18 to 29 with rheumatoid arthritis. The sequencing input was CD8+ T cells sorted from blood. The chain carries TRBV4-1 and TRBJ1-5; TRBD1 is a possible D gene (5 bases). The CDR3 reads CASSQSWGSSNQPQHF. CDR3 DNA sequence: TGCGCCAGCAGCCAAAGTTGGGGCAGCAGCAATCAGCCCCAGCATTTT.